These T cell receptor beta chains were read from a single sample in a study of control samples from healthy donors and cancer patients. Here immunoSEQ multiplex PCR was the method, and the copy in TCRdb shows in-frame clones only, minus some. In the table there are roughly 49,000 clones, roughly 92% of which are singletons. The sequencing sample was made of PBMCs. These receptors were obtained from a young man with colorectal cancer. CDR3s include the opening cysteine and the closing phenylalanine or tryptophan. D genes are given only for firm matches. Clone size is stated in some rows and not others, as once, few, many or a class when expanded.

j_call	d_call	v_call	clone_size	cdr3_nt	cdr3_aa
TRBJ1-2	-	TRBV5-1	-	TGCGCCAGCAGCTTGTCATCACCGGGGGACTATGGCTACACCTTC	CASSLSSPGDYGYTF
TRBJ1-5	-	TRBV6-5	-	TGTGCCAGCAGTTCAGACAGGACCTATCAGCCCCAGCATTTT	CASSSDRTYQPQHF
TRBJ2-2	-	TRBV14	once	TGTGCCAGCAGCCTTGACAGATGGTACGCCGGGGAGCTGTTTTTT	CASSLDRWYAGELFF
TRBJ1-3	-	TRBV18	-	TGTGCCAGCTCTCCAGTGGCCCACTTCTCTGGAAACACCATATATTTT	CASSPVAHFSGNTIYF
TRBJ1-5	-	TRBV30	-	TGTGCCTGGAGTGTAGAGGGTAATCAGCCCCAGCATTTT	CAWSVEGNQPQHF
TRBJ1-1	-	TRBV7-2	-	TGTGCCAGCAGCTTGGTTGAGATTGAAGCTTTCTTT	CASSLVEIEAFF
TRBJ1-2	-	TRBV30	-	TGTGCCTGGAGTGTTGCGTTGTCAGGCGAGGGGTATGGCTACACCTTC	CAWSVALSGEGYGYTF
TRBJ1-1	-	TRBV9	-	TGTGCCAGCAGCGTAGGACCAGACACTGAAGCTTTCTTT	CASSVGPDTEAFF
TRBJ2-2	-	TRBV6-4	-	TGTGCCAGCAGCGACAAGAACACCGGGGAGCTGTTTTTT	CASSDKNTGELFF
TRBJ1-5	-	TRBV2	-	TGTGCCAGCAGTGAAGATCGGCTTAGCAATCAGCCCCAGCATTTT	CASSEDRLSNQPQHF
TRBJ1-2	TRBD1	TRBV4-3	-	TGCGCCAGCAGCCAAGTACAGGGGGAAAGCTATGGCTACACCTTC	CASSQVQGESYGYTF
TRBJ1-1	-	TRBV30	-	TGTGCCTGGAGTGTATTGGGTTTAACGGGCACTGAAGCTTTCTTT	CAWSVLGLTGTEAFF
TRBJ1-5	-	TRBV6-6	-	TGTGCCAGCAGTTCGTCCACGGATTATCAGCCCCAGCATTTT	CASSSSTDYQPQHF
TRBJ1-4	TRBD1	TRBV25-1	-	TGTGCCAGCAGACGGACAGGGGGGGATGAAAAACTGTTTTTT	CASRRTGGDEKLFF
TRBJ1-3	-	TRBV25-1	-	TGTGCCAGCAGTGAGTTGAGTTGGGGGGCGTCTGGAAACACCATATATTTT	CASSELSWGASGNTIYF
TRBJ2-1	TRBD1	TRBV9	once	TGTGCCAGCAGCGCCCCGGACAGGGGTATCAATGAGCAGTTCTTC	CASSAPDRGINEQFF
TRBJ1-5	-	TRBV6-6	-	TGTGCCAGCAGTCCGCGTCCTTCTCAGTTAAGCAATCAGCCCCAGCATTTT	CASSPRPSQLSNQPQHF
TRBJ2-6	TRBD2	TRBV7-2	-	TGTGCCAGCAGCTTACGGGGGGGCTGGGCCAACGTCCTGACTTTC	CASSLRGGWANVLTF
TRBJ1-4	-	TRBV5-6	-	TGTGCCAGCACTATCGGGAATGAAAAACTGTTTTTT	CASTIGNEKLFF
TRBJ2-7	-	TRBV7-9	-	TGTGCCAGCAGCTTATATGGAGGCGACGAGCAGTACTTC	CASSLYGGDEQYF
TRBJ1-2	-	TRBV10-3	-	TGTGCCATCAGTGATGGCGAAAACTATGGCTACACCTTC	CAISDGENYGYTF
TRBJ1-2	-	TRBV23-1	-	TGCGCCAGCAGTCAGCCGGGACGTCGGATCTATGGCTACACCTTC	CASSQPGRRIYGYTF
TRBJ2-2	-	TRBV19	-	TGTGCCAGTAGTATCAACGTCGCCGGGGAGCTGTTTTTT	CASSINVAGELFF
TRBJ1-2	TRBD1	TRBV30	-	TGTGCCTCCTCGCCAGGGACAGGGGATGGCTACACCTTC	CASSPGTGDGYTF
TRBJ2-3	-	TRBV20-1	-	TGCAGTGCTAGTTTTAATACGCAGTATTTT	CSASFNTQYF
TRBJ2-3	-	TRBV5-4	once	TGTGCCAGCAGCTTACCGGGACTGGGACCAGATACGCAGTATTTT	CASSLPGLGPDTQYF
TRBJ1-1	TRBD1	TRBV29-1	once	TGCAGCGCTAGGGGACAGGGGGCAATCACTGAAGCTTTCTTT	CSARGQGAITEAFF
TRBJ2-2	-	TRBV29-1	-	TGCAGCGTAAGAAACACCGGGGAGCTGTTTTTT	CSVRNTGELFF
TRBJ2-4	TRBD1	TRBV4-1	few	TGCGCCAGCAGCCAAGTGACTGACAGGGAGCGTATTCAGTACTTC	CASSQVTDRERIQYF
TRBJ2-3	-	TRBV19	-	TGTGCCAGTAGTATAGGACAGCCAGATACGCAGTATTTT	CASSIGQPDTQYF
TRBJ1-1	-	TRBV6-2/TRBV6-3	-	TGTGCCAGCATCCCGGACAGAGCCCTGATAAAAGCTTTCTTT	CASIPDRALIKAFF
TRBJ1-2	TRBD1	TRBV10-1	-	TGCGCCAGCAGTCGGACAGGAACTGGCTACACCTTC	CASSRTGTGYTF
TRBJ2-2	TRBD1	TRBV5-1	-	TGCGCCAGCAGCTTGGGACAGGGGCGACTCACCGGGGAGCTGTTTTTT	CASSLGQGRLTGELFF
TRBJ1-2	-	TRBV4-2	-	TGTGCCAGCAGCCAGCCGGGGGGAGATGGCTACACCTTC	CASSQPGGDGYTF
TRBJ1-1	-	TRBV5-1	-	TGCGCCAGCAGCTACGGGGTGCAGGCTGAAGCTTTCTTT	CASSYGVQAEAFF
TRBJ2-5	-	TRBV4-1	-	TGCGCCAGCAGCCAAGATAGTCTAGGACAAGAGACCCAGTACTTC	CASSQDSLGQETQYF
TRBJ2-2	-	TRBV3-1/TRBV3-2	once	TGTGCCAACCCAGGCCGCACCGGGGAGCTGTTTTTT	CANPGRTGELFF
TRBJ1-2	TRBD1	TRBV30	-	TGTGCCAGCGGGACAGAAAAAACTAACTATGGCTACACCTTC	CASGTEKTNYGYTF
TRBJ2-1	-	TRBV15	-	TGTGCCACCAGCAGAGGTAACAGGGAACTCGAGCAGTTCTTC	CATSRGNRELEQFF
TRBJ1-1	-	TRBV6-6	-	TGTGCCACCACAGTGCCTTCGACCACTGAAGCTTTCTTT	CATTVPSTTEAFF
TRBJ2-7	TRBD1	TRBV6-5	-	TGTGCCAGCAGTACAGGGGGCGCATCCTACGAGCAGTACTTC	CASSTGGASYEQYF
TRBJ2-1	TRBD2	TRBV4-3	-	TGCGCCAGCAGCCAAGGACTAGCGCAATACAATGAGCAGTTCTTC	CASSQGLAQYNEQFF
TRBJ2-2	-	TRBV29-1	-	TGCAGCGTTGAAACTGGGGACACCGGGGAGCTGTTTTTT	CSVETGDTGELFF
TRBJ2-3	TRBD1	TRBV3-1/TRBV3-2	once	TGTGCCAGCAGCCAAGAGGGCAGGGGGAGCACAGATACGCAGTATTTT	CASSQEGRGSTDTQYF
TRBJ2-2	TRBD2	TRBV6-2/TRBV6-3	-	TGTGCCAGCAGTTACACTAGCGGGGGGGCCGGGGAGCTGTTTTTT	CASSYTSGGAGELFF
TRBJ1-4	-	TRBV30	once	TGTGCCTGGTCTATTGAAAGGGAAAAACTGTTTTTT	CAWSIEREKLFF
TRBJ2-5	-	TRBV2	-	TGTGCCAGCAGGCTTAAAGAGACCCAGTACTTC	CASRLKETQYF
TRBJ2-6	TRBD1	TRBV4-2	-	TGTGCCAGCAGCCTAAGGGACAGGAGTCCCCTTTCCCGGACTTCTGGGGCCAACGTCCTGACTTTC	CASSLRDRSPLSRTSGANVLTF